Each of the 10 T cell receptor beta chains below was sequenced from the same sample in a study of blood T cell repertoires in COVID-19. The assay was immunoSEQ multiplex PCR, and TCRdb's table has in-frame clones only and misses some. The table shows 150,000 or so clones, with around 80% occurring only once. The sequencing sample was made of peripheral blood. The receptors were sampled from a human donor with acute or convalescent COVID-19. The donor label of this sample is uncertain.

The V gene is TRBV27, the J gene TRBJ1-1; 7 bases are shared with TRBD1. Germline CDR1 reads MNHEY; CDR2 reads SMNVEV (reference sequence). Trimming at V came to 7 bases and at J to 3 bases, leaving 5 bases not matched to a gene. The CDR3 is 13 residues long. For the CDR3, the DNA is TGTGCCAGCAAGACAGGGACTCACACTGAAGCTTTCTTT. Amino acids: CASKTGTHTEAFF.

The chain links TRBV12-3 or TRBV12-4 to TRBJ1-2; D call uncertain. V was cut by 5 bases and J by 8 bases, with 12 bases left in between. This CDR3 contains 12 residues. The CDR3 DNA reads TGTGCCAGCAGTCCAAACCGGGTCGGCTACACCTTC. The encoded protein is CASSPNRVGYTF.

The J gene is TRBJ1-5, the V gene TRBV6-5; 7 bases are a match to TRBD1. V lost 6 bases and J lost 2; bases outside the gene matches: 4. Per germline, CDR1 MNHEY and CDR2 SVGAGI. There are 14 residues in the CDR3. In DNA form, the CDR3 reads TGTGCCAGCAGGACAGACAGGGGCAATCAGCCCCAGCATTTT. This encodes CASRTDRGNQPQHF.

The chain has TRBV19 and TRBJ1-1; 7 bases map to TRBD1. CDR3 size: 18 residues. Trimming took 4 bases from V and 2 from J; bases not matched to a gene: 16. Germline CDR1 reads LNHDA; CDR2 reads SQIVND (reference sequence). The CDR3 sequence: CASSTGDRATFLNTEAFF. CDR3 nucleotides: TGTGCCAGTAGTACCGGGGACAGAGCAACTTTTTTAAACACTGAAGCTTTCTTT. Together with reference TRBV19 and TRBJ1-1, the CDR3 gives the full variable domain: DGGITQSPKYLFRKEGQNVTLSCEQNLNHDAMYWYRQDPGQGLRLIYYSQIVNDFQKGDIAEGYSVSREKKESFPLTVTSAQKNPTAFYLCASSTGDRATFLNTEAFFGQGTRLTVV.

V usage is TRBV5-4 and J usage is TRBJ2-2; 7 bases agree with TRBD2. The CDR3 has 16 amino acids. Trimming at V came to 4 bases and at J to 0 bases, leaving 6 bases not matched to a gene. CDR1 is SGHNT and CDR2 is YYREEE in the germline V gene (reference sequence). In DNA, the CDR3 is TGTGCCAGCAGCACCCGCGGGGGATCGAACACCGGGGAGCTGTTTTTT. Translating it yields CASSTRGGSNTGELFF.

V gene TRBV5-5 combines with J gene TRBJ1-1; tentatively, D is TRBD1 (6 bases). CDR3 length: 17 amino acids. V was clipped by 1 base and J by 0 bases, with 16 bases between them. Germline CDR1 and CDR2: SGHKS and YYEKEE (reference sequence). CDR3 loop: CASSLSRTARVNTEAFF. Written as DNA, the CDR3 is TGTGCCAGCAGCTTGTCTAGGACAGCTCGTGTGAACACTGAAGCTTTCTTT.

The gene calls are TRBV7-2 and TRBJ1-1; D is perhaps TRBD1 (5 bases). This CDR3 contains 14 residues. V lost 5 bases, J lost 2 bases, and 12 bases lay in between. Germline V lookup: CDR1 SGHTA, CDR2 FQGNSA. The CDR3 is CASSRMGGNTEAFF. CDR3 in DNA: TGTGCCAGCAGCCGCATGGGGGGAAACACTGAAGCTTTCTTT.

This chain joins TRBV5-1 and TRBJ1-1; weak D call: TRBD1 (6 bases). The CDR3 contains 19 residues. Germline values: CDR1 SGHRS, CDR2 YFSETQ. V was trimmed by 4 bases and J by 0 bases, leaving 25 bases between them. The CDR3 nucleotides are TGCGCCAGCAGCCTTATAACAGGGAACCACGTAGGCATGAACACTGAAGCTTTCTTT. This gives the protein CASSLITGNHVGMNTEAFF.

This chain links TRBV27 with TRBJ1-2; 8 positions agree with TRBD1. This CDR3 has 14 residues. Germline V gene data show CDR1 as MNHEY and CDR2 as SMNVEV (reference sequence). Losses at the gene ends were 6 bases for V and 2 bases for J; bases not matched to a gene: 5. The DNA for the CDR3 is TGTGCCAGCAGCCCGGGACAGGCGAACTATGGCTACACCTTC. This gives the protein CASSPGQANYGYTF.

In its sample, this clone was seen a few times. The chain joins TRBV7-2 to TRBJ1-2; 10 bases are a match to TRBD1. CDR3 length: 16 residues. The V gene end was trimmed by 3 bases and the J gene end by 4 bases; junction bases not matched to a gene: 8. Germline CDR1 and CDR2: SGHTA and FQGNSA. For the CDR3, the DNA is TGTGCCAGCAGCTTTATCCGGACAGGGGGTGGCTATGGCTACACCTTC. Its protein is CASSFIRTGGGYGYTF.